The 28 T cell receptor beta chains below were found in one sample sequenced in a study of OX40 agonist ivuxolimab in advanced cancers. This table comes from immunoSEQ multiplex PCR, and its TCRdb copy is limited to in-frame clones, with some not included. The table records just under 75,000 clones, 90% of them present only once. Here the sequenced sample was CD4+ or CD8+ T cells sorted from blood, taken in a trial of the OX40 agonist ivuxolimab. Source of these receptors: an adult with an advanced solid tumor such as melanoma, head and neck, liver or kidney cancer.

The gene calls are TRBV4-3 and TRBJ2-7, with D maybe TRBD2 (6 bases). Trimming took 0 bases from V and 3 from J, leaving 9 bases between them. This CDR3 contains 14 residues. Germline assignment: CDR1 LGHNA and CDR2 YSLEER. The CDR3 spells CASSQDTGVYEQYF. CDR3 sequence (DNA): TGCGCCAGCAGCCAAGATACGGGAGTCTACGAGCAGTACTTC.

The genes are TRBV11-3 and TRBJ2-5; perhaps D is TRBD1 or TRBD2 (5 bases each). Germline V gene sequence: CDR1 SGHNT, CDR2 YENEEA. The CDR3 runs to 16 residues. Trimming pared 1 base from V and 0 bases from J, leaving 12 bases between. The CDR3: CASSLGRGLNQETQYF. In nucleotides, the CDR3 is TGTGCCAGCAGCTTAGGTCGGGGCCTCAACCAAGAGACCCAGTACTTC.

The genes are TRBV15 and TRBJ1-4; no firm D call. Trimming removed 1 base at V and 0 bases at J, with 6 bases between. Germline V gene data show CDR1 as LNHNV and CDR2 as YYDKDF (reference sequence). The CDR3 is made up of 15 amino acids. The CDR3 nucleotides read TGTGCCACCAGCAGAGTGATCACAACTAATGAAAAACTGTTTTTT. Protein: CATSRVITTNEKLFF. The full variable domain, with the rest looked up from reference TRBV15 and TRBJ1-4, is DAMVIQNPRYQVTQFGKPVTLSCSQTLNHNVMYWYQQKSSQAPKLLFHYYDKDFNNEADTPDNFQSRRPNTSFCFLDIRSPGLGDTAMYLCATSRVITTNEKLFFGSGTQLSVL.

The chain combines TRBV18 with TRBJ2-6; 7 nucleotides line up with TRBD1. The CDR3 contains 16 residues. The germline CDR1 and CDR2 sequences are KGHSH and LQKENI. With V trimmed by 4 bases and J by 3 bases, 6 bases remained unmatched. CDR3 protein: CASSREGANGANVLTF. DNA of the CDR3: TGTGCCAGCTCACGAGAGGGGGCTAATGGGGCCAACGTCCTGACTTTC.

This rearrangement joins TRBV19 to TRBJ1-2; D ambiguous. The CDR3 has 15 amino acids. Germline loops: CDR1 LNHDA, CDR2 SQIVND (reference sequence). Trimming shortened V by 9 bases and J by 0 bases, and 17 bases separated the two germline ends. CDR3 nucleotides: TGTGCCAGCCGGAACCCAGGAGCCGCTAACTATGGCTACACCTTC. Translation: CASRNPGAANYGYTF.

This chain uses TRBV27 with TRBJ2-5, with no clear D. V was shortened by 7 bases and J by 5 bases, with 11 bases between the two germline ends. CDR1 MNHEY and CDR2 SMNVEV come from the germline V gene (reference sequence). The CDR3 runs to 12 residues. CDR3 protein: CASKSGGETQYF. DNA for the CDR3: TGTGCCAGCAAGTCAGGTGGTGAGACCCAGTACTTC.

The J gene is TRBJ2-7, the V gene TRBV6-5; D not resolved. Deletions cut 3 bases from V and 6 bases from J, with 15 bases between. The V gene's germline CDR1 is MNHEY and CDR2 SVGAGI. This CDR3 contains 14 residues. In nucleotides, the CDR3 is TGTGCCAGCAGTTATAAGCAGGAGAAGACCGAGCAGTACTTC. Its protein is CASSYKQEKTEQYF.

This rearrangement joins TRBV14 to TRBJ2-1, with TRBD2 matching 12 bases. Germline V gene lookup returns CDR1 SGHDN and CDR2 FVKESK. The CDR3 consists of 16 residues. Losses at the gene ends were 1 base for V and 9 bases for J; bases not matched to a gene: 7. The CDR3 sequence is CASSQVLAGGQVEQFF. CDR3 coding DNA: TGTGCCAGCAGCCAAGTACTAGCGGGAGGTCAGGTTGAGCAGTTCTTC.

The CDR3 DNA is TGTGCCAGTAGTACCAGGACTCTGAGGAGCAATCAGCCCCAGCATTTT. This codes for CASSTRTLRSNQPQHF. The chain carries TRBV19 and TRBJ1-5; D call uncertain. Germline assignment: CDR1 LNHDA and CDR2 SQIVND (reference sequence). Trimming took off 4 bases at V and 1 base at J, with 14 bases between the two ends. The CDR3 has 16 amino acids. The variable domain in full, completed from reference TRBV19 and TRBJ1-5, reads DGGITQSPKYLFRKEGQNVTLSCEQNLNHDAMYWYRQDPGQGLRLIYYSQIVNDFQKGDIAEGYSVSREKKESFPLTVTSAQKNPTAFYLCASSTRTLRSNQPQHFGDGTRLSIL.

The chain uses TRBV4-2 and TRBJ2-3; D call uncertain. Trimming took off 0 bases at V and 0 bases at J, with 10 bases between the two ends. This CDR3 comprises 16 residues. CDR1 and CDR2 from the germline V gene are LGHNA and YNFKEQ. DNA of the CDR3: TGTGCCAGCAGCCAAGACTCGTTTTGGAGCACAGATACGCAGTATTTT. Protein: CASSQDSFWSTDTQYF.

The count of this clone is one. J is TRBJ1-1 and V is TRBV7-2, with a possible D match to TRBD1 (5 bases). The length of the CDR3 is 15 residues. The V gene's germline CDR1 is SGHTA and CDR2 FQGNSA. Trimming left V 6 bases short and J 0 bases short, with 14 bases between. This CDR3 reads CASREAGAMNTEAFF. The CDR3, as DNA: TGTGCCAGCAGGGAAGCCGGGGCAATGAACACTGAAGCTTTCTTT.

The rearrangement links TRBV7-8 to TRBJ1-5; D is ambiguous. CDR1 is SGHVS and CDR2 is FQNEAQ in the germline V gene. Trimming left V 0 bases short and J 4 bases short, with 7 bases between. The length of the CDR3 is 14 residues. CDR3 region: CASSLAVDNQPQHF. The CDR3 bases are TGTGCCAGCAGCTTAGCGGTAGATAATCAGCCCCAGCATTTT.

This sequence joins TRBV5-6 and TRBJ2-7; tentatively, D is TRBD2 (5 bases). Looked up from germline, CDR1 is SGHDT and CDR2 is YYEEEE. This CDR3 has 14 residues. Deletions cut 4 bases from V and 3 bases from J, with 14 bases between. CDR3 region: CASSLFGLFYEQYF. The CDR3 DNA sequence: TGTGCCAGCAGCCTCTTCGGACTTTTCTACGAGCAGTACTTC.

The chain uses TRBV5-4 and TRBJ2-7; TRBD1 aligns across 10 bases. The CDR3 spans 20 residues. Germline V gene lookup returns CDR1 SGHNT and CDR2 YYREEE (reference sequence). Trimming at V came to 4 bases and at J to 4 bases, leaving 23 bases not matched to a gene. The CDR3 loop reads CASSPSPGTGAEGGWYEQYF. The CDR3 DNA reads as TGTGCCAGCAGCCCCAGCCCCGGGACAGGGGCGGAAGGGGGATGGTACGAGCAGTACTTC.

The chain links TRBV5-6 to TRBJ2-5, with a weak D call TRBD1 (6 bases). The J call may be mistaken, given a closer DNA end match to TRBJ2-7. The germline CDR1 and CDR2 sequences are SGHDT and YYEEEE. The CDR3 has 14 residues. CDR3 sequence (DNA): TGTGCCAGCAGCTACCGGACAGTATCCTACGAGCAGTACTTC. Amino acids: CASSYRTVSYEQYF.

This chain's CDR3 is CSVDGSGETQYF. The CDR3 DNA is TGCAGCGTTGACGGGAGCGGTGAGACCCAGTACTTC. V is TRBV29-1 and J is TRBJ2-5; D possibly corresponds to TRBD2 (6 bases). Germline V lookup: CDR1 SQVTM, CDR2 ANQGSEA. The CDR3 contains 12 residues. The V end lost 3 bases, the J end lost 5 bases, and 10 bases lay between the germline ends.

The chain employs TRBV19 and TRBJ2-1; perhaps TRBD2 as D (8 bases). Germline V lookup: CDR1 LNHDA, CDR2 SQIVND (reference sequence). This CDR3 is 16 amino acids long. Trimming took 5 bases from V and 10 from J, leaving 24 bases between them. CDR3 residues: CASSATGDSGLAEQFF. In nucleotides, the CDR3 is TGTGCCAGTAGTGCCACAGGGGATTCTGGACTAGCAGAGCAGTTCTTC.

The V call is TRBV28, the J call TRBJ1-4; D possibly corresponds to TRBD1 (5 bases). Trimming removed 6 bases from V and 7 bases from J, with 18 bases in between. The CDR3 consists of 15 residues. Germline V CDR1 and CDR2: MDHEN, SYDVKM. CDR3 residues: CASSDHSGGVEKLFF. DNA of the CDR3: TGTGCCAGCAGCGACCACTCTGGGGGGGTTGAAAAACTGTTTTTT.

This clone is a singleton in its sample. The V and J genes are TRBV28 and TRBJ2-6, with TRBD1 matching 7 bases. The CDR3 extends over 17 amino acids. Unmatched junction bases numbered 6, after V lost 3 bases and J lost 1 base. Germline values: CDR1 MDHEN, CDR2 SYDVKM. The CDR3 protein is CASSFLGQISGANVLTF. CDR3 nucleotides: TGTGCCAGCAGTTTCCTGGGACAGATTTCTGGGGCCAACGTCCTGACTTTC.

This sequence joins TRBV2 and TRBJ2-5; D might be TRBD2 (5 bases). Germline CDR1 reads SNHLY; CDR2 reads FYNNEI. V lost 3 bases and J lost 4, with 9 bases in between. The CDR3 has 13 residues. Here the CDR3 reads CASSDPAGETQYF. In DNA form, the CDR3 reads TGTGCCAGCAGTGACCCGGCGGGAGAGACCCAGTACTTC.

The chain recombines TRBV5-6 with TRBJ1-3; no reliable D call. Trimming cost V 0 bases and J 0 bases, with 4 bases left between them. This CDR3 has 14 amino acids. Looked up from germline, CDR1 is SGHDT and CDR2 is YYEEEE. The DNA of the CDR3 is TGTGCCAGCAGCTTGGGGACCTCTGGAAACACCATATATTTT. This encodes CASSLGTSGNTIYF.

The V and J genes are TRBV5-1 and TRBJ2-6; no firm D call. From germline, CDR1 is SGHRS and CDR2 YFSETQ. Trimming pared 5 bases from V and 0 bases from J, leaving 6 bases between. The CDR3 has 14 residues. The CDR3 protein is CASSESSGANVLTF. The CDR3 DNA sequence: TGCGCCAGCAGTGAAAGCTCTGGGGCCAACGTCCTGACTTTC.

CDR3 DNA sequence: TGTGCCAGCAGCGGACTAGCGGGATCGCTCGAGCAGTACTTC. Its protein product is CASSGLAGSLEQYF. This chain connects TRBV27 to TRBJ2-7; 12 bases are shared with TRBD2. Unmatched junction bases numbered 6, after V lost 6 bases and J lost 6 bases. The germline gives CDR1 MNHEY, CDR2 SMNVEV (reference sequence). CDR3 length: 14 amino acids.

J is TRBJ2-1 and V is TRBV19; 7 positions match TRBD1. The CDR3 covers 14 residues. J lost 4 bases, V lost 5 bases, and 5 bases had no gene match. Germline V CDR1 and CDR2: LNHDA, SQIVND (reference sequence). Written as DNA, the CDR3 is TGTGCCAGTAGTCGACAGGGTCAGTACAATGAGCAGTTCTTC. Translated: CASSRQGQYNEQFF.

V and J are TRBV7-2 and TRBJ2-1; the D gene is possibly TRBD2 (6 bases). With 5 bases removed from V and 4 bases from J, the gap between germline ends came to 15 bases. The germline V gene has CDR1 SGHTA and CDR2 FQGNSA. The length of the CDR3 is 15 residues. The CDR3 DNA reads TGTGCCAGCAGCGTCGGGAGTAGAGCATACAATGAGCAGTTCTTC. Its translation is CASSVGSRAYNEQFF.

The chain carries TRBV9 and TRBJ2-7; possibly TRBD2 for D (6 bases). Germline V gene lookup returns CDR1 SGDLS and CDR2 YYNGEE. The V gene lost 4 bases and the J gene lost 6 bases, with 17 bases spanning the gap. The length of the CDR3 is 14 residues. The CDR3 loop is CASSPRGGSPEQYF. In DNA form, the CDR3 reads TGTGCCAGCAGCCCTAGAGGAGGGAGCCCCGAGCAGTACTTC.

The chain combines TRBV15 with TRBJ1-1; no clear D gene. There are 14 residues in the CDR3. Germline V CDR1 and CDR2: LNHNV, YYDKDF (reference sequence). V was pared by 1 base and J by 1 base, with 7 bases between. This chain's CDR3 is CATSRGHANTEAFF. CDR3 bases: TGTGCCACCAGCAGAGGGCACGCGAACACTGAAGCTTTCTTT. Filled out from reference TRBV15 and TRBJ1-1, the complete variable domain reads DAMVIQNPRYQVTQFGKPVTLSCSQTLNHNVMYWYQQKSSQAPKLLFHYYDKDFNNEADTPDNFQSRRPNTSFCFLDIRSPGLGDTAMYLCATSRGHANTEAFFGQGTRLTVV.

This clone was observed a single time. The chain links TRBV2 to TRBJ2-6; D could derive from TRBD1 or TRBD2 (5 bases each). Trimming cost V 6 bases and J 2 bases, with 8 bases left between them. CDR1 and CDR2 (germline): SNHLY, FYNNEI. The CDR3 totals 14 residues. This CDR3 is CASRRGAGANVLTF. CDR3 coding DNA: TGTGCCAGCAGAAGGGGAGCTGGGGCCAACGTCCTGACTTTC.